This T cell receptor beta chain was identified during a study of blood T cell repertoires in COVID-19. For the study at large: The samples span acute and convalescent COVID-19 from the United States, Italy and Spain. PBMCs, B-cell-depleted T cells, or T cells were the source of the cDNA or gDNA that made up the material.

As processed by the authors: Nucleated cell number was recorded as an estimate derived from reference gene primer amplification. Only in-frame clones appear in the TCRdb table, and some are missing; sequencing was by immunoSEQ multiplex PCR. V and J calls and clone size are given by that table; D and trimming were obtained from the DNA. The table has about 74,000 clones, around nine tenths seen once. V lost 6 bases, J lost 3 bases, and 6 bases stayed unmatched. This CDR3 has 13 residues. The germline V gene encodes CDR1 SQVTM and CDR2 ANQGSEA. V is TRBV29-1 and J is TRBJ2-5; 8 nucleotides match TRBD2. The sample comprised peripheral blood. The source of this sequence is a human donor in a cohort sampled during active COVID-19. Here the CDR3 DNA reads TGCAGCGTACTAGCGGACATAAAAGAGACCCAGTACTTC. This translates into CSVLADIKETQYF. The complete variable domain, with remaining parts taken from reference TRBV29-1 and TRBJ2-5, reads SAVISQKPSRDICQRGTSLTIQCQVDSQVTMMFWYRQQPGQSLTLIATANQGSEATYESGFVIDKFPISRPNLTFSTLTVSNMSPEDSSIYLCSVLADIKETQYFGPGTRLLVL.